This T cell receptor beta chain was captured in a study of OX40 agonist ivuxolimab in advanced cancers. CDR3 size: 14 residues. Germline CDR1 and CDR2: MNHNS and SASEGT. V was shortened by 6 bases and J by 3 bases, with 15 bases between the two germline ends. TCRdb's table, derived via immunoSEQ multiplex PCR, lists solely in-frame clones and lacks some. The table has about 4,700 clones, about three fifths seen once. The chain couples TRBV6-1 to TRBJ2-7; D might be TRBD1 (6 bases). This specimen consisted of CD4+ or CD8+ T cells sorted from blood, obtained in a trial of the OX40 agonist ivuxolimab. This clonotype was obtained from an adult with an advanced solid tumor such as melanoma, head and neck, liver or kidney cancer. CDR3 bases: TGTGCCAGCAGCGGGTGGGACAACCTCTACGAGCAGTACTTC. It is translated as CASSGWDNLYEQYF.